The 28 T cell receptor beta chains below were found in one sample sequenced in a study of blood T cells in healthy people across ages. Primed by a sample-barcoded 5' primer and a J-beta primer mix, a second PCR proceeded for 7 to 11 cycles. A single record per CDR3 protein comes from TCRdb applying MiXCR to the 5' RACE reads. The table has 850,000 or so distinct CDR3 sequences, under 35% seen once. The material sequenced was blood. The receptor set was obtained from a woman aged 80 or over in good health.

This clonotype was recorded at least ten times. This chain joins TRBV20-1 and TRBJ1-2; D is perhaps TRBD1 (5 bases). The germline V gene has CDR1 DFQATT and CDR2 SNEGSKA (reference sequence). CDR3 size: 12 residues. The ends were cut back, 5 bases at V and 5 bases at J, with 12 bases in the middle. The CDR3: CSAPDSSYGYTF. CDR3 coding DNA: TGCAGTGCTCCTGACAGCAGTTATGGCTACACCTTC.

This clonotype has ten or more counts. CDR3 residues: CASSRTGVGTDTQYF. CDR3 DNA sequence: TGTGCCAGCAGTAGGACAGGGGTAGGCACAGATACGCAGTATTTT. The chain is built from TRBV6-6 and TRBJ2-3; 9 nucleotides match TRBD1. V was clipped by 5 bases and J by 1 base; unmatched bases: 4. The CDR3 is 15 amino acids. The germline V gene encodes CDR1 MNHNY and CDR2 SVGAGI (reference sequence).

This clonotype was seen repeatedly, ten times or more. This chain links TRBV2 with TRBJ2-6; 9 bases are a match to TRBD2. The germline V gene encodes CDR1 SNHLY and CDR2 FYNNEI. V was clipped by 4 bases and J by 0 bases; unmatched bases: 7. The CDR3 runs 18 residues. CDR3 region: CASSGSSGGPSGANVLTF. CDR3 in DNA: TGTGCCAGCAGTGGGAGTAGCGGGGGCCCCTCTGGGGCCAACGTCCTGACTTTC.

V usage is TRBV11-3 and J usage is TRBJ2-3; D call uncertain. Germline V gene sequence: CDR1 SGHNT, CDR2 YENEEA. The V end was cut by 1 base, the J end by 3 bases, with 11 bases between. The CDR3 is 15 amino acids. CDR3 coding DNA: TGTGCCAGCAGCTTAGTCGGCCGCCCAACAGATACGCAGTATTTT. Its translation: CASSLVGRPTDTQYF.

This clonotype was observed many times. This chain uses TRBV7-2 with TRBJ2-5; 10 nucleotides line up with TRBD2. There are 17 residues in the CDR3. Germline V gives CDR1 SGHTA, CDR2 FQGNSA. Losses at the gene ends were 5 bases for V and 1 base for J; bases not matched to a gene: 10. The DNA for the CDR3 is TGTGCCAGCAGCCAAAACCCCGGACTAGCGGCCCAAGAGACCCAGTACTTC. Translation gives CASSQNPGLAAQETQYF.

The V gene is TRBV6-1, the J gene TRBJ2-6; D call uncertain. Trimming cost V 1 base and J 0 bases, with 7 bases left between them. The CDR3 length is 16 residues. CDR1 and CDR2 from the germline V gene are MNHNS and SASEGT. CDR3 sequence: CASSEEVGSGANVLTF. The CDR3 nucleotides are TGTGCCAGCAGTGAAGAGGTGGGCTCTGGGGCCAACGTCCTGACTTTC.

Only a few counts were recorded for this clonotype. This chain connects TRBV27 to TRBJ1-2, with TRBD1 as a possible D gene (5 bases). This CDR3 has 13 amino acids. The V end lost 3 bases, the J end lost 8 bases, and 13 bases lay between the germline ends. In germline, CDR1 is MNHEY, CDR2 SMNVEV (reference sequence). The CDR3 loop is CASSFHDSGGYTF. DNA for the CDR3: TGTGCCAGCAGTTTCCACGACAGCGGCGGCTACACCTTC.

This clonotype occurred many times. V gene TRBV20-1 combines with J gene TRBJ2-5; 7 nucleotides agree with TRBD2. V shed 2 bases, J shed 5 bases, and the junction held 11 bases outside the gene matches. The CDR3 has 15 residues. Germline V gene lookup returns CDR1 DFQATT and CDR2 SNEGSKA (reference sequence). The CDR3 reads CSARQRDSPGETQYF. CDR3 nucleotide sequence: TGCAGTGCTAGACAGCGGGACTCACCAGGGGAGACCCAGTACTTC.

The chain has TRBV9 and TRBJ2-1; possible D gene TRBD2, 5 bases. The CDR3 loop spans 16 amino acids. Trimming shortened V by 1 base and J by 0 bases, and 11 bases separated the two germline ends. Germline V gene lookup returns CDR1 SGDLS and CDR2 YYNGEE. The CDR3 DNA sequence: TGTGCCAGCAGCGTAAGACGGAGGAGCTCCTACAATGAGCAGTTCTTC. Encoded protein: CASSVRRRSSYNEQFF.

Concerning this clonotype itself: This may be a read error, as it is one base from a much larger clone. The J gene is TRBJ2-5, the V gene TRBV6-1; the D gene could be TRBD1 or TRBD2 (7 bases each). Germline CDR1 reads MNHNS; CDR2 reads SASEGT. The CDR3 is 14 residues long. The CDR3 loop is CTSLQGGHQETQYF. CDR3 sequence (DNA): TGTACCAGCTTGCAGGGGGGGCACCAAGAGACCCAGTACTTC.

This clonotype was counted ten times or more. The chain links TRBV10-3 to TRBJ1-1; TRBD1 aligns across 7 bases. CDR3 length: 13 amino acids. After removal of 5 bases from V and 4 bases from J, the junction contained 4 bases not matched to a gene. Germline CDR1 is ENHRY and CDR2 is SYGVKD. The CDR3 is CAISPQGSTEAFF. The CDR3 nucleotides are TGTGCCATCAGTCCACAGGGGAGCACTGAAGCTTTCTTT.

The chain is built from TRBV5-4 and TRBJ2-5, with D hard to call. The V end lost 0 bases, the J end lost 2 bases, and 8 bases lay between the germline ends. Germline V gene data show CDR1 as SGHNT and CDR2 as YYREEE (reference sequence). CDR3 length: 14 amino acids. The CDR3 is CASSLGALQETQYF. In DNA, the CDR3 is TGTGCCAGCAGCTTGGGGGCCTTACAAGAGACCCAGTACTTC.

This clonotype has a count of ten or more. The chain recombines TRBV20-1 with TRBJ2-3; 11 nucleotides align to TRBD2. The CDR3 loop spans 13 amino acids. Germline V lookup: CDR1 DFQATT, CDR2 SNEGSKA (reference sequence). V lost 2 bases to trimming and J lost 8 bases; unmatched junction nucleotides: 3. CDR3 amino acids: CSARLAGGFTQYF. The CDR3 DNA reads as TGCAGTGCTAGATTAGCGGGGGGGTTTACGCAGTATTTT.

V is TRBV28 and J is TRBJ2-5, with TRBD2 matching 7 bases. Germline values: CDR1 MDHEN, CDR2 SYDVKM. This CDR3 is 13 amino acids long. Losses at the gene ends were 9 bases for V and 4 bases for J; bases not matched to a gene: 8. The DNA for the CDR3 is TGTGCCAGTTATAGCGGGTCTGGAGAGACCCAGTACTTC. This codes for CASYSGSGETQYF.

V is TRBV20-1 and J is TRBJ1-4; TRBD1 agrees at 7 bases. The length of the CDR3 is 14 residues. Germline values: CDR1 DFQATT, CDR2 SNEGSKA (reference sequence). V shed 6 bases, J shed 5 bases, and the junction held 9 bases outside the gene matches. The CDR3 reads CSAQPTGKNEKLFF. As DNA, the CDR3 is TGCAGTGCCCAGCCGACAGGGAAGAATGAAAAACTGTTTTTT.

This clonotype was observed many times. V is TRBV5-1 and J is TRBJ2-2; no reliable D call. Trimming stripped 0 bases from V and 1 base from J, with 4 bases between. Germline V gives CDR1 SGHRS, CDR2 YFSETQ. The CDR3 extends over 14 amino acids. The CDR3 protein is CASSLARNTGELFF. CDR3 DNA sequence: TGCGCCAGCAGCTTGGCTAGGAACACCGGGGAGCTGTTTTTT.

This sequence joins TRBV5-1 and TRBJ1-1; unclear D gene. This CDR3 region has 14 residues. Germline values: CDR1 SGHRS, CDR2 YFSETQ. Trimming took off 2 bases at V and 3 bases at J, with 11 bases between the two ends. The CDR3 protein is CASSFRSDHTEAFF. CDR3 DNA sequence: TGCGCCAGCAGCTTCCGAAGTGACCACACTGAAGCTTTCTTT.

The rearrangement links TRBV19 to TRBJ2-5; tentatively, D is TRBD1 or TRBD2 (5 bases each). Germline CDR1 and CDR2: LNHDA and SQIVND (reference sequence). V was pared by 4 bases and J by 4 bases, with 16 bases between. The CDR3 loop spans 15 amino acids. The CDR3 DNA sequence: TGTGCCAGTAGTAAAGACCGGGGCAACACAGAGACCCAGTACTTC. It encodes CASSKDRGNTETQYF.

This clonotype came up a few times. One base away lies a much larger clone, so this may be a sequencing read error. CDR3 sequence: CASRKDRPQFF. For the CDR3, the DNA is TGTGCCAGCAGGAAGGACAGGCCGCAGTTCTTC. This chain joins TRBV6-2 or TRBV6-3 and TRBJ2-1, with 7 bases lining up with TRBD1. CDR1 and CDR2 (germline): MNHEY, SVGEGT. With V trimmed by 6 bases and J by 12 bases, 5 bases remained unmatched. This CDR3 spans 11 amino acids.

For this clonotype: Given a much more abundant clone one base away, this may be a read error. This chain connects TRBV6-2 or TRBV6-3 to TRBJ2-5; D not resolved. V was trimmed by 10 bases and J by 8 bases, leaving 17 bases between them. The germline V gene has CDR1 MNHEY and CDR2 SVGEGT. The CDR3 is made up of 12 amino acids. The CDR3 protein is CATGSGQATQYF. The CDR3 nucleotides are TGTGCCACCGGGTCCGGGCAGGCAACCCAGTACTTC.

The chain recombines TRBV4-1 with TRBJ2-7, with D possibly called TRBD1 or TRBD2 (5 bases each). V lost 0 bases and J 6 bases, leaving 9 bases between the germline ends. The V gene's germline CDR1 is MGHRA and CDR2 YSYEKL. This CDR3 contains 13 residues. CDR3 protein: CASSQDSGTEQYF. The CDR3 DNA follows: TGCGCCAGCAGCCAAGATTCCGGGACCGAGCAGTACTTC.

This clonotype has just one count. This chain links TRBV28 with TRBJ2-7; the D gene is possibly TRBD2 (5 bases). The V gene's germline CDR1 is MDHEN and CDR2 SYDVKM. This CDR3 has 15 amino acids. V was cut by 8 bases and J by 1 base, with 18 bases left in between. The CDR3 nucleotides read TGTGCCAGCCGAATCCCTGCGGGCGGATCCTACGAGCAGTACTTC. This encodes CASRIPAGGSYEQYF. Supplemented by reference TRBV28 and TRBJ2-7, the full variable domain reads DVKVTQSSRYLVKRTGEKVFLECVQDMDHENMFWYRQDPGLGLRLIYFSYDVKMKEKGDIPEGYSVSREKKERFSLILESASTNQTSMYLCASRIPAGGSYEQYFGPGTRLTVT.

Regarding this clonotype: A clone one base away is much larger, so this may be a read error. This chain uses TRBV6-5 with TRBJ2-7; D may be TRBD1 (6 bases). The CDR3 is made up of 13 amino acids. Germline CDR1 is MNHEY and CDR2 is SVGAGI. V was shortened by 7 bases and J by 2 bases, with 12 bases between the two germline ends. Here the CDR3 reads CASNLQGTYEQYF. CDR3 DNA: TGTGCCAGCAATCTACAGGGTACCTACGAGCAGTACTTC.

This clonotype was seen repeatedly, ten times or more. V and J are TRBV6-2 or TRBV6-3 and TRBJ1-2, with D possibly matching TRBD1 (5 bases). The CDR3 covers 12 residues. The germline V gene has CDR1 MNHEY and CDR2 SVGEGT. Trimming left V 6 bases short and J 8 bases short, with 13 bases between. The CDR3: CASRRDLGGYTF. CDR3 DNA sequence: TGTGCCAGCAGACGGGACCTGGGAGGCTACACCTTC.

The sample holds a few counts of this clonotype. The rearrangement links TRBV20-1 to TRBJ2-2; TRBD2 aligns across 9 bases. Germline V gene lookup returns CDR1 DFQATT and CDR2 SNEGSKA (reference sequence). The CDR3 length is 16 residues. V lost 5 bases and J lost 4; bases outside the gene matches: 11. CDR3 protein: CSAPPRGGAATGELFF. The DNA of the CDR3 is TGCAGTGCTCCGCCCCGCGGGGGGGCCGCCACCGGGGAGCTGTTTTTT.

This clonotype was observed at least ten times. The rearrangement links TRBV6-2 or TRBV6-3 to TRBJ1-4, with D unresolved. Trimming stripped 4 bases from V and 8 bases from J, with 17 bases between. Looked up from germline, CDR1 is MNHEY and CDR2 is SVGEGT. This CDR3 is 15 amino acids long. CDR3 residues: CASSSTPGRGEKLFF. The CDR3 nucleotides are TGTGCCAGCAGTTCAACACCCGGGAGAGGGGAAAAACTGTTTTTT.

The gene calls are TRBV5-1 and TRBJ1-4; no firm D call. V lost 4 bases and J lost 2, with 9 bases in between. Germline CDR1 reads SGHRS; CDR2 reads YFSETQ. This CDR3 contains 14 residues. Here the CDR3 reads CASSPTSTNEKLFF. CDR3 in DNA: TGCGCCAGCAGCCCGACCTCTACTAATGAAAAACTGTTTTTT.

This clonotype was detected many times. The genes are TRBV7-2 and TRBJ2-7; no clear D. The CDR3 runs 11 residues. Germline-derived CDR1 and CDR2 are SGHTA and FQGNSA. The V end lost 1 base, the J end lost 9 bases, and 7 bases lay between the germline ends. The CDR3 loop is CASSLDLVQYF. For the CDR3, the DNA is TGTGCCAGCAGCTTAGATTTGGTGCAGTACTTC.